This entry lists 10 T cell receptor beta chains sequenced from one sample in a study of cytomegalovirus exposure and HLA in healthy donors. The PCR had 60 Vbeta and 13 Jbeta primers. Data came from immunoSEQ multiplex PCR; TCRdb stores just in-frame clones and leaves some out. The table shows 85,000 to 130,000 clones, with approximately 72% occurring only once. Material for sequencing was PBMCs. The origin of the receptors is a male donor in good health and CMV-seropositive.

This clone has only a few counts. This CDR3 is also generated by other DNA sequences in the sample. The rearrangement uses TRBV5-1 and TRBJ2-3; a possible D gene is TRBD2 (5 bases). The CDR3 has 16 amino acids. Germline V gene data show CDR1 as SGHRS and CDR2 as YFSETQ. V lost 0 bases and J 0 bases, leaving 11 bases between the germline ends. CDR3 coding DNA: TGCGCCAGCAGCTTGGGGCTAGCCACTAGCACAGATACGCAGTATTTT. Protein: CASSLGLATSTDTQYF.

This chain links TRBV11-1 with TRBJ2-3; 10 nucleotides agree with TRBD1. The V gene end was trimmed by 5 bases and the J gene end by 4 bases; junction bases not matched to a gene: 9. The CDR3 sequence is 16 residues long. The germline V gene encodes CDR1 SGHAT and CDR2 FQDESV (reference sequence). The CDR3: CASSHSRDRGSDTQYF. The DNA for the CDR3 is TGTGCCAGCAGCCATTCCCGGGACAGGGGTTCAGATACGCAGTATTTT. Filled out from reference TRBV11-1 and TRBJ2-3, the complete variable domain reads EAEVAQSPRYKITEKSQAVAFWCDPISGHATLYWYRQILGQGPELLVQFQDESVVDDSQLPKDRFSAERLKGVDSTLKIQPAELGDSAMYLCASSHSRDRGSDTQYFGPGTRLTVL.

V usage is TRBV2 and J usage is TRBJ2-7; a weak D match, TRBD1 (6 bases). The length of the CDR3 is 15 residues. CDR1 is SNHLY, CDR2 FYNNEI, per germline. Between the trimmed V and J ends, which lost 4 bases and 4 bases, there was a span of 17 bases. The CDR3 is CASSGMTGKTYEQYF. DNA for the CDR3: TGTGCCAGCAGTGGGATGACAGGAAAAACGTACGAGCAGTACTTC.

This clone was found many times. This sequence joins TRBV5-1 and TRBJ2-3, with 7 nucleotides matching TRBD1. The germline V gene encodes CDR1 SGHRS and CDR2 YFSETQ. The CDR3 has 16 residues. After removal of 5 bases from V and 3 bases from J, the junction contained 12 bases not matched to a gene. CDR3 sequence: CASRIGQGDSTDTQYF. The DNA of the CDR3 is TGCGCCAGCAGGATAGGGCAGGGGGATTCGACAGATACGCAGTATTTT. Full variable domain (remainder filled in from reference TRBV5-1 and TRBJ2-3): KAGVTQTPRYLIKTRGQQVTLSCSPISGHRSVSWYQQTPGQGLQFLFEYFSETQRNKGNFPGRFSGRQFSNSRSEMNVSTLELGDSALYLCASRIGQGDSTDTQYFGPGTRLTVL.

The genes are TRBV13 and TRBJ2-3, with 8 bases that match TRBD2. V shed 8 bases, J shed 0 bases, and the junction held 4 bases outside the gene matches. Germline-derived CDR1 and CDR2 are PRHDT and FYEKMQ (reference sequence). CDR3 length equals 14 residues. CDR3 sequence reads: CASAGGGSTDTQYF. As DNA, the CDR3 is TGTGCCAGCGCGGGGGGAGGAAGCACAGATACGCAGTATTTT.

V usage is TRBV5-1 and J usage is TRBJ1-1, with 7 bases lining up with TRBD1. Germline V gives CDR1 SGHRS, CDR2 YFSETQ. The CDR3 covers 12 residues. V shed 4 bases and J 9 bases; nucleotides not matched to a gene: 6. CDR3 region: CASSEPTGQAFF. CDR3 sequence (DNA): TGCGCCAGCAGCGAACCGACAGGGCAAGCTTTCTTT. Drawing the rest from reference TRBV5-1 and TRBJ1-1, the complete variable domain is KAGVTQTPRYLIKTRGQQVTLSCSPISGHRSVSWYQQTPGQGLQFLFEYFSETQRNKGNFPGRFSGRQFSNSRSEMNVSTLELGDSALYLCASSEPTGQAFFGQGTRLTVV.

This clone came up many times. The CDR3 coding sequence is TGTGCCATCAGTGATGGACAGGCGGCCACTGAAGCTTTCTTT. This encodes CAISDGQAATEAFF. The V gene is TRBV10-3, the J gene TRBJ1-1; 7 bases agree with TRBD1. This CDR3 region has 14 residues. Germline CDR1 and CDR2: ENHRY and SYGVKD. J was trimmed by 4 bases and V by 3 bases; bases with no gene match: 5.

This clone occurred once. The V gene is TRBV2, the J gene TRBJ1-2; D is possibly TRBD1 (5 bases). This CDR3 spans 13 amino acids. V lost 7 bases, J lost 2 bases, and 11 bases lay in between. Germline values: CDR1 SNHLY, CDR2 FYNNEI. This CDR3 reads CASNGQSNYGYTF. Here the CDR3 DNA reads TGTGCCAGCAACGGACAATCCAACTATGGCTACACCTTC.

The chain employs TRBV5-1 and TRBJ2-3; a possible D gene is TRBD1 (6 bases). Looked up from germline, CDR1 is SGHRS and CDR2 is YFSETQ. The CDR3 contains 14 residues. V dropped 1 base and J dropped 2 bases, with 8 bases sitting between them. CDR3 sequence: CASSLTGYTDTQYF. As DNA, the CDR3 is TGCGCCAGCAGCTTGACAGGGTACACAGATACGCAGTATTTT. Full variable domain (rest looked up from reference TRBV5-1 and TRBJ2-3): KAGVTQTPRYLIKTRGQQVTLSCSPISGHRSVSWYQQTPGQGLQFLFEYFSETQRNKGNFPGRFSGRQFSNSRSEMNVSTLELGDSALYLCASSLTGYTDTQYFGPGTRLTVL.

This clone turned up a few times. This chain joins TRBV30 and TRBJ1-2, with 8 bases matching TRBD1. The CDR3 sequence is 17 residues long. The J segment lost 1 base and the V segment lost 5 bases, leaving 15 bases of the junction unmatched. Germline lookup yields CDR1 GTSNPN and CDR2 SVGIG (reference sequence). The CDR3: CAWGRDRTEVINYGYTF. CDR3 bases: TGTGCCTGGGGAAGGGACAGGACAGAAGTCATTAACTATGGCTACACCTTC.